A selection of T cell receptor beta chains follows, all from one sample in a study of blood T cell repertoires in COVID-19. Only in-frame clones appear in the TCRdb table, and some are missing; sequencing was by immunoSEQ multiplex PCR. The sample records some 30,000 clones, roughly 84% being singletons. The sample comprised peripheral blood. All receptors derive from an elderly man with active COVID-19. CDR3s include the opening cysteine and the closing phenylalanine or tryptophan. D genes are given only for firm matches. For some rows the clone size is stated as once, few or many, or as a class when expanded; others skip it.

clone_size: .; cdr3_length: 16; j_call: TRBJ1-1; v_call: TRBV7-9; d_call: .; cdr3_aa: CASSLGGLRMNTEAFF; cdr3_nt: TGTGCCAGCAGCTTGGGGGGGTTGAGAATGAACACTGAAGCTTTCTTT
clone_size: .; cdr3_length: 15; j_call: TRBJ2-3; v_call: TRBV5-6; d_call: TRBD2; cdr3_aa: CASSLAGLAQDTQYF; cdr3_nt: TGTGCCAGCAGCTTGGCCGGACTAGCGCAAGATACGCAGTATTTT
clone_size: once; cdr3_length: 13; j_call: TRBJ2-1; v_call: TRBV7-9; d_call: TRBD2; cdr3_aa: CASTWGGGNEQFF; cdr3_nt: TGTGCCAGCACCTGGGGCGGGGGGAATGAGCAGTTCTTC
clone_size: .; cdr3_length: 15; j_call: TRBJ1-2; v_call: TRBV7-8; d_call: TRBD1; cdr3_aa: CASSLVSLTGGGYTF; cdr3_nt: TGTGCCAGCAGCTTAGTATCGTTGACAGGGGGAGGCTACACCTTC
clone_size: once; cdr3_length: 12; j_call: TRBJ1-1; v_call: TRBV5-6; d_call: .; cdr3_aa: CASSQDRTEAFF; cdr3_nt: TGTGCCAGCAGCCAAGACAGAACTGAAGCTTTCTTT
clone_size: .; cdr3_length: 13; j_call: TRBJ1-1; v_call: TRBV10-1; d_call: .; cdr3_aa: CASKQGRSTEAFF; cdr3_nt: TGCGCCAGTAAACAGGGACGGAGCACTGAAGCTTTCTTT
clone_size: .; cdr3_length: 15; j_call: TRBJ2-7; v_call: TRBV15; d_call: TRBD1; cdr3_aa: CATSSGVGGRNEQYF; cdr3_nt: TGTGCCACCAGCAGCGGAGTAGGGGGCAGGAACGAGCAGTACTTC
clone_size: .; cdr3_length: 11; j_call: TRBJ1-1; v_call: TRBV12-3/TRBV12-4; d_call: .; cdr3_aa: CASSVTGRAFF; cdr3_nt: TGTGCCAGCAGTGTGACAGGAAGAGCTTTCTTT
clone_size: .; cdr3_length: 14; j_call: TRBJ2-5; v_call: TRBV10-3; d_call: TRBD1; cdr3_aa: CAISKGQEQETQYF; cdr3_nt: TGTGCCATCAGCAAGGGACAGGAACAAGAGACCCAGTACTTC
clone_size: .; cdr3_length: 13; j_call: TRBJ1-1; v_call: TRBV7-9; d_call: TRBD1; cdr3_aa: CASSLLQGSEAFF; cdr3_nt: TGTGCCAGCAGCTTACTACAGGGGTCTGAAGCTTTCTTT
clone_size: .; cdr3_length: 14; j_call: TRBJ2-6; v_call: TRBV3-1/TRBV3-2; d_call: .; cdr3_aa: CASSRGGAWDVLTF; cdr3_nt: TGTGCCAGCAGCCGCGGCGGGGCGTGGGACGTCCTGACTTTC
clone_size: .; cdr3_length: 16; j_call: TRBJ1-4; v_call: TRBV5-4; d_call: .; cdr3_aa: CASSLGGRVANEKLFF; cdr3_nt: TGTGCCAGCAGCTTGGGGGGCAGGGTAGCTAATGAAAAACTGTTTTTT
clone_size: .; cdr3_length: 16; j_call: TRBJ1-2; v_call: TRBV7-9; d_call: .; cdr3_aa: CASSPVGEGSDYGYTF; cdr3_nt: TGTGCCAGCAGCCCCGTCGGGGAGGGGAGTGACTATGGCTACACCTTC
clone_size: .; cdr3_length: 12; j_call: TRBJ1-6; v_call: TRBV30; d_call: .; cdr3_aa: CARGDYNSPLHF; cdr3_nt: TGTGCCCGCGGGGATTATAATTCACCCCTCCACTTT
clone_size: .; cdr3_length: 18; j_call: TRBJ2-5; v_call: TRBV6-1; d_call: TRBD2; cdr3_aa: CASSEETGLAGVQETQYF; cdr3_nt: TGTGCCAGCAGTGAAGAGACCGGACTAGCGGGGGTTCAAGAGACCCAGTACTTC
clone_size: .; cdr3_length: 16; j_call: TRBJ2-5; v_call: TRBV9; d_call: .; cdr3_aa: CASSVVSGGGGETQYF; cdr3_nt: TGTGCCAGCAGCGTAGTTTCTGGCGGGGGCGGAGAGACCCAGTACTTC
clone_size: few; cdr3_length: 15; j_call: TRBJ2-1; v_call: TRBV6-4; d_call: TRBD2; cdr3_aa: CASNKAGVTYNEQFF; cdr3_nt: TGTGCCAGCAATAAGGCGGGGGTTACTTACAATGAGCAGTTCTTC
clone_size: .; cdr3_length: 15; j_call: TRBJ2-7; v_call: TRBV7-9; d_call: .; cdr3_aa: CASSFMEVPPYEQYF; cdr3_nt: TGTGCCAGCAGCTTTATGGAGGTCCCCCCCTACGAGCAGTACTTC
clone_size: .; cdr3_length: 14; j_call: TRBJ1-1; v_call: TRBV19; d_call: TRBD1; cdr3_aa: CASSIGTGVTEAFF; cdr3_nt: TGTGCCAGTAGTATTGGGACAGGGGTCACTGAAGCTTTCTTT
clone_size: .; cdr3_length: 14; j_call: TRBJ2-5; v_call: TRBV19; d_call: .; cdr3_aa: CASSLGTSPETQYF; cdr3_nt: TGTGCCAGTAGTCTGGGCACTAGCCCAGAGACCCAGTACTTC
clone_size: .; cdr3_length: 14; j_call: TRBJ1-1; v_call: TRBV6-2/TRBV6-3; d_call: TRBD1; cdr3_aa: CASSPDRENTEAFF; cdr3_nt: TGTGCCAGCAGTCCCGACAGGGAAAACACTGAAGCTTTCTTT
clone_size: .; cdr3_length: 13; j_call: TRBJ1-6; v_call: TRBV5-8; d_call: .; cdr3_aa: CASSLFGASPLHF; cdr3_nt: TGTGCCAGCAGCTTGTTTGGGGCCTCACCCCTCCACTTT
clone_size: .; cdr3_length: 16; j_call: TRBJ2-4; v_call: TRBV5-5; d_call: TRBD2; cdr3_aa: CASSSRLATAKNIQYF; cdr3_nt: TGTGCCAGCAGCTCAAGACTAGCGACGGCCAAAAACATTCAGTACTTC
clone_size: .; cdr3_length: 16; j_call: TRBJ2-5; v_call: TRBV3-1/TRBV3-2; d_call: TRBD2; cdr3_aa: CASSKTGLAREETQYF; cdr3_nt: TGTGCCAGCAGCAAAACGGGACTAGCGAGGGAAGAGACCCAGTACTTC
clone_size: .; cdr3_length: 18; j_call: TRBJ1-5; v_call: TRBV12-5; d_call: TRBD1; cdr3_aa: CASGLVVTGGRGNQPQHF; cdr3_nt: TGTGCTAGTGGTTTGGTAGTGACAGGGGGCAGGGGCAATCAGCCCCAGCATTTT
clone_size: .; cdr3_length: 15; j_call: TRBJ2-2; v_call: TRBV5-1; d_call: .; cdr3_aa: CASSLEALRTGELFF; cdr3_nt: TGCGCCAGCAGCTTGGAAGCTCTGCGCACCGGGGAGCTGTTTTTT
clone_size: .; cdr3_length: 14; j_call: TRBJ1-4; v_call: TRBV6-5; d_call: TRBD1; cdr3_aa: CASSLDRVNEKLFF; cdr3_nt: TGTGCCAGCAGTTTAGACAGGGTCAATGAAAAACTGTTTTTT
clone_size: .; cdr3_length: 18; j_call: TRBJ2-3; v_call: TRBV25-1; d_call: .; cdr3_aa: CASSEYSGVAGWTDTQYF; cdr3_nt: TGTGCCAGCAGTGAATACTCCGGCGTGGCGGGGTGGACAGATACGCAGTATTTT
clone_size: .; cdr3_length: 16; j_call: TRBJ2-1; v_call: TRBV11-3; d_call: TRBD1; cdr3_aa: CASSLEGTGAANEQFF; cdr3_nt: TGTGCCAGCAGCTTAGAAGGGACAGGGGCAGCCAATGAGCAGTTCTTC
clone_size: .; cdr3_length: 15; j_call: TRBJ1-6; v_call: TRBV7-9; d_call: TRBD1; cdr3_aa: CASSLGQQGRSPLHF; cdr3_nt: TGTGCCAGCAGCTTGGGTCAACAGGGGCGGTCACCCCTCCACTTT
clone_size: .; cdr3_length: 16; j_call: TRBJ1-1; v_call: TRBV3-1/TRBV3-2; d_call: .; cdr3_aa: CASSQDNWADGAEAFF; cdr3_nt: TGTGCCAGCAGCCAAGATAACTGGGCTGACGGCGCTGAAGCTTTCTTT
clone_size: .; cdr3_length: 14; j_call: TRBJ2-7; v_call: TRBV7-9; d_call: .; cdr3_aa: CASTPAGWNYEQYF; cdr3_nt: TGTGCCAGCACCCCGGCGGGGTGGAACTACGAGCAGTACTTC
clone_size: once; cdr3_length: 15; j_call: TRBJ2-7; v_call: TRBV3-1/TRBV3-2; d_call: .; cdr3_aa: CASSQGAGELHEQYF; cdr3_nt: TGTGCCAGCAGCCAAGGGGCAGGGGAGTTGCACGAGCAGTACTTC